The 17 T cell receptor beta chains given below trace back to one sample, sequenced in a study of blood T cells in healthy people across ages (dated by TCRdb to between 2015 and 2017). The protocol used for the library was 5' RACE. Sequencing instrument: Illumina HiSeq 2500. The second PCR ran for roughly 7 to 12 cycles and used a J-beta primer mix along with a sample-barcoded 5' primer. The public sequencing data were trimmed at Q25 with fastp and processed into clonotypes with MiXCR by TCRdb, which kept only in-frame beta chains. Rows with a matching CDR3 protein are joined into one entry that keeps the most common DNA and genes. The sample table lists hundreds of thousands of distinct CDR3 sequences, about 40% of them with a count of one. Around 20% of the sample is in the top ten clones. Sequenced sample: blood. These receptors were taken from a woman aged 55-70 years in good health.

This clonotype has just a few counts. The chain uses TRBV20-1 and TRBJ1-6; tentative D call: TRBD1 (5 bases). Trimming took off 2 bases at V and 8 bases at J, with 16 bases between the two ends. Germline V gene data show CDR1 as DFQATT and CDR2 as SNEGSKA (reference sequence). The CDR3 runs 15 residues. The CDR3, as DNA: TGCAGTGCTAGATCGCAGGACACCATATATTCACCCCTCCACTTT. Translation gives CSARSQDTIYSPLHF.

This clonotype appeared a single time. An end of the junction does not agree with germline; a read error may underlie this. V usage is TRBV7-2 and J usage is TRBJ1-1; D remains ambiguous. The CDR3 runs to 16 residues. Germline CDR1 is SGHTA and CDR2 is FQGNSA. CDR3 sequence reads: CVSSRMTSGVRTEAFF. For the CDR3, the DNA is TGTGTCAGCAGCCGTATGACTAGTGGGGTTAGGACTGAAGCTTTCTTT.

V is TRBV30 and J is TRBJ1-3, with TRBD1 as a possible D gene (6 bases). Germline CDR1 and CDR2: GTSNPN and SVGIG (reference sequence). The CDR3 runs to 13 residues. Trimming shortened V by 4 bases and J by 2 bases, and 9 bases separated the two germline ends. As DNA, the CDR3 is TGTGCCTGGACCCGGGGGCCTGGAAACACCATATATTTT. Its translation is CAWTRGPGNTIYF.

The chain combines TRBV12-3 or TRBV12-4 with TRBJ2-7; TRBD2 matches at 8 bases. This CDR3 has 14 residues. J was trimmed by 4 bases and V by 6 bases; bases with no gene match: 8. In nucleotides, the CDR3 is TGTGCCAGCAGGCCGGGACTAGAGATGTACGAGCAGTACTTC. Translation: CASRPGLEMYEQYF.

CDR3 bases: TGCAGCGTTGGCCGGGGGGCTGAGAACTATGGCTACACCTTC. Translating it yields CSVGRGAENYGYTF. V usage is TRBV29-1 and J usage is TRBJ1-2, with D perhaps matching TRBD1 (6 bases). The germline V and J ends were trimmed by 4 bases and 2 bases, with 14 bases remaining between them. Germline CDR1 reads SQVTM; CDR2 reads ANQGSEA. This CDR3 has 14 residues.

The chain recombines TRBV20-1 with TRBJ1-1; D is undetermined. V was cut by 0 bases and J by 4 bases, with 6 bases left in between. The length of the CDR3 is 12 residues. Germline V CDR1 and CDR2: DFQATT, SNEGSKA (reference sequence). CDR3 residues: CSARDEATEAFF. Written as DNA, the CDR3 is TGCAGTGCTAGAGATGAGGCCACTGAAGCTTTCTTT.

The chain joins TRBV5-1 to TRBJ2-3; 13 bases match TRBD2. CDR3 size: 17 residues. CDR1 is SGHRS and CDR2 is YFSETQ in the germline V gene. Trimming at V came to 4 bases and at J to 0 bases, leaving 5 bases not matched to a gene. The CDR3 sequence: CASSAGTSGVSTDTQYF. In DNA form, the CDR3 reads TGCGCCAGCAGCGCCGGGACTAGCGGGGTTAGCACAGATACGCAGTATTTT. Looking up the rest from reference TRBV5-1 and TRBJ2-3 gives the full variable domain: KAGVTQTPRYLIKTRGQQVTLSCSPISGHRSVSWYQQTPGQGLQFLFEYFSETQRNKGNFPGRFSGRQFSNSRSEMNVSTLELGDSALYLCASSAGTSGVSTDTQYFGPGTRLTVL.

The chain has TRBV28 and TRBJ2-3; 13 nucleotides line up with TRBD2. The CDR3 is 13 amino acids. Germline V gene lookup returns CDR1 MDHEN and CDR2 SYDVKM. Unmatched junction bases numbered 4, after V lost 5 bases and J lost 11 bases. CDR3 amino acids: CASSLGTSGMQYF. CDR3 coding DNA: TGTGCCAGCAGTCTCGGGACTAGCGGGATGCAGTATTTT.

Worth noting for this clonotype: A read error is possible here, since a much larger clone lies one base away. The CDR3 bases are TGCAGCGTTGCCGAGCCCGCTGAGCAGTTCTTC. It encodes CSVAEPAEQFF. The chain combines TRBV29-1 with TRBJ2-1; D gene unclear. The CDR3 is 11 amino acids. V was pared by 4 bases and J by 9 bases, with 10 bases between. Germline V gene sequence: CDR1 SQVTM, CDR2 ANQGSEA.

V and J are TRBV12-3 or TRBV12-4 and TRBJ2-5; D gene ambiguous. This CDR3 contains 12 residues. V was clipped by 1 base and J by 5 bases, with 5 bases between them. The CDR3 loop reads CASSLVWETQYF. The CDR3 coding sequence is TGTGCCAGCAGTTTAGTTTGGGAGACCCAGTACTTC.

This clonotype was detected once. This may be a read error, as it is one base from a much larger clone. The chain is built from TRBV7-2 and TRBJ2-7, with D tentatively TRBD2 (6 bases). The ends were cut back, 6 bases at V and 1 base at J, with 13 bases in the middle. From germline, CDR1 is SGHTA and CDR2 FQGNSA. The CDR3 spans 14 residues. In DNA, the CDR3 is TGTGCCAGCAGTCCGAGACTAGGTTCCTACGAGCAGTACTTC. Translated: CASSPRLGSYEQYF.

The CDR3 region has the DNA TGTGCCAGCAGTTACTCCCGGGGTTCCGCTGAAGCTTTCTTT. Its translation: CASSYSRGSAEAFF. The chain carries TRBV6-2 or TRBV6-3 and TRBJ1-1; D uncertain. V was shortened by 0 bases and J by 6 bases, with 11 bases between the two germline ends. Germline CDR1 MNHEY, CDR2 SVGEGT. This CDR3 has 14 residues.

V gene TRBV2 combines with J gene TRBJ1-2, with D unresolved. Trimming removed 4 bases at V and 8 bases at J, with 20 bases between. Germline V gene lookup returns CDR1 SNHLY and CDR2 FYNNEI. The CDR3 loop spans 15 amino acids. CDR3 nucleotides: TGTGCCAGCAGTGGATACGCCGACTCTATGGGGGGCTACACCTTC. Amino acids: CASSGYADSMGGYTF.

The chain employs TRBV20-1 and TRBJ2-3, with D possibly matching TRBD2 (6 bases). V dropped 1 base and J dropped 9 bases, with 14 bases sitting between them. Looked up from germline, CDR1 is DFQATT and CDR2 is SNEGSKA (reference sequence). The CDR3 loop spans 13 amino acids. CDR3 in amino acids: CSARVGGSGTQYF. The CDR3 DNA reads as TGCAGTGCTAGAGTTGGAGGGTCAGGAACGCAGTATTTT.

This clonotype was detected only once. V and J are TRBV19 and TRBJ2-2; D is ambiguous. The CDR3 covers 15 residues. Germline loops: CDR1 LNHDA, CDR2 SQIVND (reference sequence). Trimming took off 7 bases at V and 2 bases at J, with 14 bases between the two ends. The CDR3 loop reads CASTKQRTNTGELFF. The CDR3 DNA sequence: TGTGCCAGTACCAAGCAGCGCACCAACACCGGGGAGCTGTTTTTT.

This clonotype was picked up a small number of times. The chain's CDR3 is CASTSVEIQETQYF. The CDR3 DNA follows: TGTGCCAGCACCTCCGTAGAAATCCAAGAGACCCAGTACTTC. The chain has TRBV7-2 and TRBJ2-5; no reliable D call. Trimming stripped 7 bases from V and 1 base from J, with 13 bases between. The CDR3 has 14 amino acids. Germline CDR1 is SGHTA and CDR2 is FQGNSA.

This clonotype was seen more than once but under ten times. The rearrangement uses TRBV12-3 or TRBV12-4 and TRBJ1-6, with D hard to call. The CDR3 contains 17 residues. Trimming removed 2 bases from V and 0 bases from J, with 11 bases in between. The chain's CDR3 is CASSLTGARSYNSPLHF. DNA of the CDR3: TGTGCCAGCAGTTTAACGGGAGCGCGCTCCTATAATTCACCCCTCCACTTT.